Listed here is a single TCR beta chain. This sample was included in a study of blood T cell repertoires in COVID-19. J was trimmed by 7 bases and V by 4 bases; bases with no gene match: 6. The CDR3 runs to 14 residues. Per the germline V gene, CDR1 is SGHRS and CDR2 is YFSETQ. The table came from immunoSEQ multiplex PCR; TCRdb's copy has only in-frame clones and leaves some out. Among around 270,000 clones listed, 80% to 90% were seen once. Material: peripheral blood. This clonotype was sampled from a man aged 35 to 55 with acute or convalescent COVID-19. This chain connects TRBV5-1 to TRBJ2-1; TRBD1 matches at 9 bases. This CDR3 is CASSPGQGRNEQFF. The DNA for the CDR3 is TGCGCCAGCAGCCCAGGACAGGGGAGGAATGAGCAGTTCTTC.